The present TCR beta chain was sequenced within a study of CD8+CD57+ T cells in acquired aplastic anemia. The study profiled TCR beta VDJ and CDR3 using genomic DNA as template. TCRdb ran MiXCR on the reads and lists one entry per CDR3 protein. The sample contains 200,000 to 250,000 distinct CDR3 sequences, under 65% of which appear only once. This clonotype was counted ten times or more. Germline V gene data show CDR1 as SQVTM and CDR2 as ANQGSEA. Unmatched junction bases numbered 8, after V lost 1 base and J lost 3 bases. This CDR3 region has 16 residues. This receptor was identified in a human donor in good health. Sequenced input: sorted CD4+, CD8+, or CD8+CD57+ T cells (not recorded which) from PBMCs. The chain joins TRBV29-1 to TRBJ2-7; 11 positions agree with TRBD1. CDR3 nucleotides: TGCAGCGTTGAAGGTGGACAGGGGGCTACCTACTACGAGCAGTACTTC. Its translation: CSVEGGQGATYYEQYF.